The 15 T cell receptor beta chains reported below all come from one sample, sequenced in a study of blood T cell repertoires in COVID-19 (dated by TCRdb to 2020 to 2022). Library preparation was by the immunoSEQ multiplex PCR assay. TCRdb stores this immuneACCESS table with in-frame sequences only. Part of the clones is absent; in the studies checked, under half of the shortfall reflects unresolved V genes, and no reason is known for the rest. This sample has around 70,000 clones in its table, and 80% of those were observed once. Clones ranked in the top ten supply about 13% of the sample. The sequencing input was peripheral blood. All receptors derive from a man aged 50 to 59 with COVID-19, enrolled during active disease.

This chain connects TRBV4-2 to TRBJ2-1, with TRBD1 matching 10 bases. V was clipped by 3 bases and J by 7 bases; unmatched bases: 12. The V gene's germline CDR1 is LGHNA and CDR2 YNFKEQ. CDR3 size: 17 residues. Here the CDR3 reads CASSQSFGTGVRNEQFF. The CDR3 DNA sequence: TGTGCCAGCAGCCAGAGTTTCGGGACAGGGGTGAGGAATGAGCAGTTCTTC.

This clone was picked up a small number of times. The gene calls are TRBV19 and TRBJ1-4; D possibly corresponds to TRBD1 (6 bases). The germline CDR1 and CDR2 sequences are LNHDA and SQIVND (reference sequence). The length of the CDR3 is 14 residues. Trimming stripped 9 bases from V and 4 bases from J, with 15 bases between. The CDR3 bases are TGTGCCAGCCGGGGACATCACGATAATGAAAAACTGTTTTTT. This codes for CASRGHHDNEKLFF.

The gene calls are TRBV5-1 and TRBJ1-1, with D unclear. V was shortened by 6 bases and J by 0 bases, with 9 bases between the two germline ends. The CDR3 spans 13 residues. Per the germline V gene, CDR1 is SGHRS and CDR2 is YFSETQ. The CDR3 is CASKTDMNTEAFF. In DNA, the CDR3 is TGCGCCAGCAAAACAGATATGAACACTGAAGCTTTCTTT.

This clone was observed a handful of times. V and J are TRBV3-1 (or the pseudogene TRBV3-2) and TRBJ1-6; 7 bases agree with TRBD1. The V gene's germline CDR1 is LGHDT and CDR2 YNNKEL (reference sequence). This CDR3 region has 13 residues. The trim removed 4 bases at V and 7 bases at J, leaving 1 base unmatched. In DNA, the CDR3 is TGTGCCAGCAGCCCCAGGGGGAATTCACCCCTCCACTTT. Protein sequence: CASSPRGNSPLHF.

Only a few counts were recorded for this clone. The rearrangement uses TRBV18 and TRBJ2-1; D call uncertain. The germline gives CDR1 KGHSH, CDR2 LQKENI. V lost 4 bases and J 9 bases, leaving 10 bases between the germline ends. The CDR3 has 12 residues. CDR3 region: CASSQTASEQFF. The CDR3 coding sequence is TGTGCCAGCTCACAAACAGCATCTGAGCAGTTCTTC.

The chain couples TRBV4-3 to TRBJ1-2; maybe TRBD1 (5 bases). V was clipped by 0 bases and J by 4 bases, with 12 bases between them. CDR1 is LGHNA and CDR2 is YSLEER in the germline V gene. This CDR3 comprises 15 residues. Here the CDR3 reads CASSQDWRDVYGYTF. CDR3 in DNA: TGCGCCAGCAGCCAAGATTGGAGGGACGTCTATGGCTACACCTTC.

The chain has TRBV7-3 and TRBJ2-3; the match to TRBD1 covers 7 bases. With 5 bases clipped from V and 3 bases from J, the junction kept 8 bases outside the gene matches. The CDR3 has 15 residues. The germline CDR1 and CDR2 sequences are SGHTA and FQGTGA. For the CDR3, the DNA is TGTGCCAGCAGCCAGATCGGGACAGCTACAGATACGCAGTATTTT. It codes for CASSQIGTATDTQYF.

This chain joins TRBV5-8 and TRBJ2-1, with 10 bases matching TRBD1. The CDR3 totals 16 residues. Trimming took 4 bases from V and 3 from J; bases not matched to a gene: 7. Per the germline V gene, CDR1 is SGHTS and CDR2 is YDEGEE. CDR3 region: CASSLGWTGGYNEQFF. CDR3 bases: TGTGCCAGCAGCCTGGGCTGGACAGGGGGCTACAATGAGCAGTTCTTC. Looking up the rest from reference TRBV5-8 and TRBJ2-1 gives the full variable domain: EAGVTQSPTHLIKTRGQQATLRCSPISGHTSVYWYQQALGLGLQFLLWYDEGEERNRGNFPPRFSGRQFPNYSSELNVNALELEDSALYLCASSLGWTGGYNEQFFGPGTRLTVL.

The chain is built from TRBV15 and TRBJ2-7; 9 nucleotides agree with TRBD1. CDR3 length equals 16 residues. V shed 1 base, J shed 5 bases, and the junction held 9 bases outside the gene matches. Germline CDR1 LNHNV, CDR2 YYDKDF (reference sequence). Written as DNA, the CDR3 is TGTGCCACCAGCAGAGCCCCGGGACAGGGATTCGACGAGCAGTACTTC. Protein: CATSRAPGQGFDEQYF.

This chain connects TRBV5-1 to TRBJ1-4; D not resolved. The CDR3 consists of 14 residues. V was trimmed by 0 bases and J by 1 base, leaving 4 bases between them. The germline gives CDR1 SGHRS, CDR2 YFSETQ. CDR3 sequence (DNA): TGCGCCAGCAGCTTGGGCAGAACTAATGAAAAACTGTTTTTT. It specifies CASSLGRTNEKLFF.

V gene TRBV15 combines with J gene TRBJ2-7; D is unclear. Germline CDR1 LNHNV, CDR2 YYDKDF (reference sequence). Between the trimmed V and J ends, which lost 4 bases and 3 bases, there was a span of 7 bases. CDR3 length: 12 residues. CDR3 sequence reads: CATSMGYYEQYF. CDR3 nucleotides: TGTGCCACCAGCATGGGCTACTACGAGCAGTACTTC.

The chain recombines TRBV9 with TRBJ2-2, with 14 bases aligning to TRBD2. CDR1 is SGDLS, CDR2 YYNGEE, per germline. This CDR3 contains 16 residues. With V trimmed by 3 bases and J by 5 bases, 3 bases remained unmatched. CDR3 sequence reads: CASSAGLAGVTGELFF. In DNA, the CDR3 is TGTGCCAGCAGCGCGGGACTAGCGGGAGTAACCGGGGAGCTGTTTTTT. The variable domain in full, with the rest retrieved from reference TRBV9 and TRBJ2-2, is DSGVTQTPKHLITATGQRVTLRCSPRSGDLSVYWYQQSLDQGLQFLIQYYNGEERAKGNILERFSAQQFPDLHSELNLSSLELGDSALYFCASSAGLAGVTGELFFGEGSRLTVL.

This clone was observed a handful of times. The V call is TRBV11-2, the J call TRBJ1-5, with D tentatively TRBD1 (6 bases). Trimming removed 1 base at V and 7 bases at J, with 11 bases between. Germline-derived CDR1 and CDR2 are SGHAT and FQNNGV. The CDR3 has 14 amino acids. The chain's CDR3 is CASSLGGGRQPQHF. As DNA, the CDR3 is TGTGCCAGCAGCTTAGGGGGGGGCAGACAGCCCCAGCATTTT.

The chain has TRBV4-1 and TRBJ1-2; 7 nucleotides match TRBD1. CDR1 and CDR2 from the germline V gene are MGHRA and YSYEKL. Germline trimming cut 5 bases from V and 3 bases from J; bases unmatched to any gene: 3. The CDR3 spans 13 residues. The chain's CDR3 is CASSIDRDYGYTF. In DNA, the CDR3 is TGCGCCAGCAGCATTGACAGGGACTATGGCTACACCTTC.

V is TRBV18 and J is TRBJ1-1, with D tentatively TRBD1 (6 bases). With 1 base removed from V and 7 bases from J, the gap between germline ends came to 16 bases. In germline, CDR1 is KGHSH, CDR2 LQKENI. The CDR3 is 15 amino acids. The CDR3 DNA is TGTGCCAGCTCACCACGCCAGGGACATGAGATTGAAGCTTTCTTT. Residues: CASSPRQGHEIEAFF.